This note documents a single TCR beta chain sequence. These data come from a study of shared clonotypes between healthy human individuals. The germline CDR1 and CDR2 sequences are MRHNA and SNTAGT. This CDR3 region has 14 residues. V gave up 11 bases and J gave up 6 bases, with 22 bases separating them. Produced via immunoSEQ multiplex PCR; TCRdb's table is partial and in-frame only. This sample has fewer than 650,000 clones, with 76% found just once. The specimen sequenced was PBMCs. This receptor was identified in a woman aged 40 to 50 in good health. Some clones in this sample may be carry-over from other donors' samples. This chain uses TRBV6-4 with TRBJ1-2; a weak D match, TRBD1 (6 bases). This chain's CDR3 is CASRGSVQGDGYTF. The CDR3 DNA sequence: TGTGCCTCCAGAGGGTCCGTACAGGGAGATGGCTACACCTTC.